This T cell receptor beta chain came from a study of T cells in Graves' hyperthyroidism and ophthalmopathy. The study's findings and limits: Stable hyperthyroidism and ophthalmopathy were separated using 13 V-J signatures.

Regions amplified from RNA transcripts were the TCR beta CDR3 regions. Using the HTBI primer set, a first-round RT-PCR was run on the TCR CDR3. Via MiXCR, TCRdb re-called the multiplex PCR reads, giving one row per CDR3 protein. This table holds 660,000 or so distinct CDR3 sequences, 45% found once. Concerning this clonotype: The antigen is undetermined.

The study left out patients who had uncontrolled infection, other autoimmune disease, pregnancy or lactation. Orbital computed tomography and thyroid ultrasound, together with serum TRAb and thyroxine and clinical symptoms, were used for diagnoses. The source material was peripheral blood or thyroid tissue (not recorded which). This TCR was sampled from an adult man with Graves' disease, either hyperthyroidism or ophthalmopathy (not recorded which).

The CDR3 region is CASSRGRTAPDGYEQYF. CDR3 nucleotides: TGTGCCAGTAGCAGAGGAAGGACAGCTCCCGATGGTTACGAGCAGTACTTC. This chain connects TRBV19 to TRBJ2-7, with D possibly TRBD1 on 6 matching bases. V shed 6 bases and J shed 4 bases, with 25 bases lying between them. CDR1 LNHDA and CDR2 SQIVND come from the germline V gene (reference sequence). This CDR3 has 17 residues.